Below are 14 T cell receptor beta chains sequenced from a single sample in a study of identical twins. TCRdb reprocessed the 5' RACE reads with MiXCR, giving one entry per CDR3 protein. The table shows 1.5 million to 2 million distinct CDR3 sequences, with under 35% occurring only once. Sequences were obtained from cord blood. Receptors originate from a newborn girl in good health.

The rearrangement uses TRBV2 and TRBJ2-7; D is possibly TRBD2 (5 bases). The CDR3 totals 13 residues. Trimming cost V 2 bases and J 6 bases, with 11 bases left between them. Looked up from germline, CDR1 is SNHLY and CDR2 is FYNNEI. CDR3: CASSERGSPEQYF. In DNA form, the CDR3 reads TGTGCCAGCAGTGAACGGGGTAGCCCCGAGCAGTACTTC.

The chain is built from TRBV21-1 and TRBJ1-4. TRBV21-1 is shown as a pseudogene. CDR3 length: 15 amino acids. The CDR3 region is CASSKARRADEKLFF. CDR3 in DNA: TGTGCCAGCAGCAAAGCCCGCAGAGCGGACGAAAAACTGTTTTTT.

This clonotype occurred once. The chain joins TRBV20-1 to TRBJ2-3; 8 bases align to TRBD2. V was clipped by 1 base and J by 2 bases; unmatched bases: 8. CDR1 is DFQATT and CDR2 is SNEGSKA in the germline V gene (reference sequence). The length of the CDR3 is 16 residues. The CDR3 coding sequence is TGCAGTGCTAGAGGGGTCCTAGCGGGCCTCACAGATACGCAGTATTTT. Protein sequence: CSARGVLAGLTDTQYF.

At least ten counts were recorded for this clonotype. V and J are TRBV29-1 and TRBJ2-1; D uncertain. V was cut by 4 bases and J by 4 bases, with 8 bases left in between. This CDR3 spans 12 amino acids. Germline V gene lookup returns CDR1 SQVTM and CDR2 ANQGSEA. The CDR3 coding sequence is TGCAGCGTTGGGGCTAGTTACAATGAGCAGTTCTTC. It encodes CSVGASYNEQFF.

CDR3 DNA sequence: TGCGCCAGCAGCTCGTTACTAGCGGGGCGCACAGATACGCAGTATTTT. Its translation: CASSSLLAGRTDTQYF. The chain has TRBV5-1 and TRBJ2-3; 10 positions match TRBD2. The CDR3 sequence is 16 residues long. Germline CDR1 reads SGHRS; CDR2 reads YFSETQ. V trimming: 3 bases; J trimming: 1 base; junction bases outside the gene matches: 5.

V and J are TRBV20-1 and TRBJ2-1, with a possible D match to TRBD2 (6 bases). Germline V gene lookup returns CDR1 DFQATT and CDR2 SNEGSKA (reference sequence). This CDR3 is 16 amino acids long. With 7 bases removed from V and 0 bases from J, the gap between germline ends came to 19 bases. CDR3 residues: CSVPGLNPSSYNEQFF. The CDR3 coding sequence is TGCAGTGTCCCGGGACTCAACCCAAGCTCCTACAATGAGCAGTTCTTC.

V and J are TRBV9 and TRBJ2-4; 10 nucleotides agree with TRBD2. CDR3 size: 20 residues. With V trimmed by 4 bases and J by 2 bases, 18 bases remained unmatched. Germline V gene data show CDR1 as SGDLS and CDR2 as YYNGEE. This CDR3 is CASSSHLGAGGLLSKNIQYF. The CDR3 DNA follows: TGTGCCAGCAGCTCTCACCTGGGAGCGGGGGGGCTTTTGTCCAAAAACATTCAGTACTTC.

The chain combines TRBV5-1 with TRBJ2-1; 9 positions match TRBD1. Germline V gene lookup returns CDR1 SGHRS and CDR2 YFSETQ. The CDR3 is made up of 15 amino acids. V trimming: 4 bases; J trimming: 4 bases; junction bases outside the gene matches: 6. This CDR3 reads CASSARDRVYNEQFF. In nucleotides, the CDR3 is TGCGCCAGCAGCGCCAGGGACAGGGTGTACAATGAGCAGTTCTTC. The variable domain in full, completed from reference TRBV5-1 and TRBJ2-1, reads KAGVTQTPRYLIKTRGQQVTLSCSPISGHRSVSWYQQTPGQGLQFLFEYFSETQRNKGNFPGRFSGRQFSNSRSEMNVSTLELGDSALYLCASSARDRVYNEQFFGPGTRLTVL.

The J gene is TRBJ2-1, the V gene TRBV5-4, with 11 bases matching TRBD2. The CDR3 runs to 15 residues. V lost 4 bases and J lost 10; bases outside the gene matches: 10. Germline loops: CDR1 SGHNT, CDR2 YYREEE (reference sequence). The DNA of the CDR3 is TGTGCCAGCAGCCATAGCGGGGGGGCTTCGTGGGAGCAGTTCTTC. It translates to CASSHSGGASWEQFF.

This sequence joins TRBV2 and TRBJ2-1, with D tentatively TRBD2 (6 bases). The closer fit of TRBJ2-7 to the DNA end suggests the J call may be wrong. This CDR3 is 14 amino acids long. Looked up from germline, CDR1 is SNHLY and CDR2 is FYNNEI. CDR3 sequence: CATAGGGAPNEQYF. DNA of the CDR3: TGTGCCACCGCTGGGGGAGGAGCCCCCAATGAGCAGTACTTC.

The chain carries TRBV21-1 and TRBJ2-3; the table gives TRBD2 as D, unverified against the DNA. TRBV21-1 is annotated as a pseudogene. The CDR3 length is 18 residues. The CDR3 nucleotides are TGTGCCAGCAGCCCCCTGACTAGCGGTAAACCTAGCACAGATACGCAGTATTTT. Residues: CASSPLTSGKPSTDTQYF.

The rearrangement joins TRBV5-1 to TRBJ2-5; a possible D gene is TRBD2 (5 bases). The CDR3 runs 16 residues. Germline V gene data show CDR1 as SGHRS and CDR2 as YFSETQ. V was trimmed by 1 base and J by 3 bases, leaving 16 bases between them. The CDR3: CASSLRPKEGKETQYF. The CDR3, as DNA: TGCGCCAGCAGCTTGCGGCCGAAAGAGGGAAAAGAGACCCAGTACTTC. Variable domain in full (rest from reference TRBV5-1 and TRBJ2-5): KAGVTQTPRYLIKTRGQQVTLSCSPISGHRSVSWYQQTPGQGLQFLFEYFSETQRNKGNFPGRFSGRQFSNSRSEMNVSTLELGDSALYLCASSLRPKEGKETQYFGPGTRLLVL.

This clonotype was seen only once. The chain links TRBV20-1 to TRBJ2-3, with unresolved D. Germline V gene sequence: CDR1 DFQATT, CDR2 SNEGSKA (reference sequence). V dropped 6 bases and J dropped 8 bases, with 24 bases sitting between them. CDR3 length: 15 amino acids. The CDR3 loop is CSADPLPSPQSTQYF. In nucleotides, the CDR3 is TGCAGTGCAGATCCACTACCGTCCCCACAGTCTACGCAGTATTTT.

CDR3 amino acids: CASSVEGADSYEQYF. The CDR3 DNA follows: TGTGCCAGCAGCGTAGAAGGGGCAGATTCCTACGAGCAGTACTTC. The chain combines TRBV9 with TRBJ2-4; tentative D call: TRBD1 (5 bases). The end of the DNA aligns better with TRBJ2-7, so the J call may be wrong. This CDR3 has 15 amino acids. The germline CDR1 and CDR2 sequences are SGDLS and YYNGEE.